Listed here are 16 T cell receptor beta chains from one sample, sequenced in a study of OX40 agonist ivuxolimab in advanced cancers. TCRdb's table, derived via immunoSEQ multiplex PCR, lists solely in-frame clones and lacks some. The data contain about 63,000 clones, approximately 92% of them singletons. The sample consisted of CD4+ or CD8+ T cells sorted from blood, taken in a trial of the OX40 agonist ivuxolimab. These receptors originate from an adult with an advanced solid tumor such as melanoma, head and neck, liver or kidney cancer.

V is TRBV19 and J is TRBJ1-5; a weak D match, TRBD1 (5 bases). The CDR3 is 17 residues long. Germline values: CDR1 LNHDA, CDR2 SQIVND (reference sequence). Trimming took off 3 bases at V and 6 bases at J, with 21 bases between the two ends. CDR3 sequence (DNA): TGTGCCAGTAGTATCCAGGCGGGGGGAGTAGGAGGTCAGCCCCAGCATTTT. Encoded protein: CASSIQAGGVGGQPQHF.

CDR3 nucleotide sequence: TGTGCCACCAGCAGAGGGACAGGGCGAGAAAAACTGTTTTTT. Residues: CATSRGTGREKLFF. The J gene is TRBJ1-4, the V gene TRBV15; TRBD1 agrees at 8 bases. In germline, CDR1 is LNHNV, CDR2 YYDKDF (reference sequence). The V segment lost 1 base and the J segment 8 bases; nucleotides outside the gene matches: 3. The CDR3 is made up of 14 amino acids.

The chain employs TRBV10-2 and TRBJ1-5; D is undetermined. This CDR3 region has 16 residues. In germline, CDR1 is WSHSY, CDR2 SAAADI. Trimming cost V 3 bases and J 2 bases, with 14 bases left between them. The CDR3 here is CASSDLFVFGNQPQHF. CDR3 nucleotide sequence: TGCGCCAGCAGTGACTTGTTTGTGTTTGGCAATCAGCCCCAGCATTTT.

As DNA, the CDR3 is TGTGCAAGTCGCTTAGGACGGACAGCCGTCTCCTACGAGCAGTACTTC. Its translation is CASRLGRTAVSYEQYF. The chain recombines TRBV12-2 with TRBJ2-7; the DNA was not compared with TRBD1, the D call given in the table. TRBV12-2 is reported as a pseudogene. This CDR3 has 16 amino acids.

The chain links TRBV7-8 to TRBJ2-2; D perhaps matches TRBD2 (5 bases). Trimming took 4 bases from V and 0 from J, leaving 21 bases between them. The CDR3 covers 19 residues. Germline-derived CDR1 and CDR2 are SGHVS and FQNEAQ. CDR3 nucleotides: TGTGCCAGCAGCTCCCAGGCCCGGAGGTTCCAGCCGAACACCGGGGAGCTGTTTTTT. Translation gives CASSSQARRFQPNTGELFF.

DNA for the CDR3: TGTGCCAGCACCCCAGGCCAGGGATTTTCACCCCTCCACTTT. This encodes CASTPGQGFSPLHF. The chain carries TRBV6-5 and TRBJ1-6; D is possibly TRBD1 (5 bases). Germline V CDR1 and CDR2: MNHEY, SVGAGI. This CDR3 is 14 amino acids long. The V end lost 7 bases, the J end lost 9 bases, and 16 bases lay between the germline ends.

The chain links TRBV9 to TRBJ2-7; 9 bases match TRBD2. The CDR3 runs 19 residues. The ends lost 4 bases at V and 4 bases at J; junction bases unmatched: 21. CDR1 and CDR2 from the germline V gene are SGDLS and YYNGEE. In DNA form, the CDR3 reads TGTGCCAGCAGCCCCTGGGGTAGCGGGAGAGCTTCAGAGGGGTACGAGCAGTACTTC. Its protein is CASSPWGSGRASEGYEQYF.

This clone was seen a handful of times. This CDR3 is CASSLGLGSPTYEQYF. The CDR3 coding sequence is TGTGCCAGCAGCTTAGGGCTGGGGTCCCCGACCTACGAGCAGTACTTC. The V call is TRBV13, the J call TRBJ2-7; D is unresolved. The germline V gene has CDR1 PRHDT and CDR2 FYEKMQ (reference sequence). V dropped 0 bases and J dropped 2 bases, with 14 bases sitting between them. The CDR3 consists of 16 residues.

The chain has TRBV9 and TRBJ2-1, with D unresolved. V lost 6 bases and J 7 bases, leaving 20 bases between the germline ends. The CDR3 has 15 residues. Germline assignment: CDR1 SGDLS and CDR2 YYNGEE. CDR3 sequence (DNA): TGTGCCAGCACCGCGAGCGCTCCTTCTCGGAATGAGCAGTTCTTC. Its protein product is CASTASAPSRNEQFF.

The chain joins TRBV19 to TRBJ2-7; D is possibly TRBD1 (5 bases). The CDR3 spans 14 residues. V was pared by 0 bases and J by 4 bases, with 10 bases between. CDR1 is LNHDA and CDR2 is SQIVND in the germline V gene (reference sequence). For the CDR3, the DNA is TGTGCCAGTAGTATAGATACCCGGACATACGAGCAGTACTTC. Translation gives CASSIDTRTYEQYF.

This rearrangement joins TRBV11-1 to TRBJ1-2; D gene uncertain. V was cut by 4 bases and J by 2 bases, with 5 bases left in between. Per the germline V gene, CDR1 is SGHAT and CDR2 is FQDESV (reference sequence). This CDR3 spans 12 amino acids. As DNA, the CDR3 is TGTGCCAGCAGCTGGAACAACTATGGCTACACCTTC. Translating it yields CASSWNNYGYTF. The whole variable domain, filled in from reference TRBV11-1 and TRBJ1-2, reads EAEVAQSPRYKITEKSQAVAFWCDPISGHATLYWYRQILGQGPELLVQFQDESVVDDSQLPKDRFSAERLKGVDSTLKIQPAELGDSAMYLCASSWNNYGYTFGSGTRLTVV.

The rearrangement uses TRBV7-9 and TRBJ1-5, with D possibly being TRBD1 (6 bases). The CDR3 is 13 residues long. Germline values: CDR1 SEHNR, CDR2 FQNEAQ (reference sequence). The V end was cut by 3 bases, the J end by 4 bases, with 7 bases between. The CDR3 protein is CASSLDRNQPQHF. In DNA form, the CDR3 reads TGTGCCAGCAGCTTGGACAGAAATCAGCCCCAGCATTTT. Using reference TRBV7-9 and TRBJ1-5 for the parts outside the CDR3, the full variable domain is DTGVSQNPRHKITKRGQNVTFRCDPISEHNRLYWYRQTLGQGPEFLTYFQNEAQLEKSRLLSDRFSAERPKGSFSTLEIQRTEQGDSAMYLCASSLDRNQPQHFGDGTRLSIL.

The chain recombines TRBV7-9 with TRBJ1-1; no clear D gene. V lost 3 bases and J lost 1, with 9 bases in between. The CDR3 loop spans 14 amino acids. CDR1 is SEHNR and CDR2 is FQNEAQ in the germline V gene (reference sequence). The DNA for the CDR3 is TGTGCCAGCAGCTTTTACGAGGCGAACACTGAAGCTTTCTTT. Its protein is CASSFYEANTEAFF.

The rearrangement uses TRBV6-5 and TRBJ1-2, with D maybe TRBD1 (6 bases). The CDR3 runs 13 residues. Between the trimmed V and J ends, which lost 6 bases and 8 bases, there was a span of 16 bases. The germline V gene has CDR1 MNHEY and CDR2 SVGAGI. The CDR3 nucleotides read TGTGCCAGCAGCACTGGGGGGGGCAAGGGCTACACCTTC. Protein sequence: CASSTGGGKGYTF.

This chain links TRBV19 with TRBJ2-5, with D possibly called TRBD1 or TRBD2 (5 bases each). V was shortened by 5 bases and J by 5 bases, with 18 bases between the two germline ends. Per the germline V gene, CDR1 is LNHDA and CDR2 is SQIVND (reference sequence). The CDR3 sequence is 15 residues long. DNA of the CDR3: TGTGCCAGTAGTCTAGGGACGGCCAAGAGGGAGACCCAGTACTTC. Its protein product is CASSLGTAKRETQYF.

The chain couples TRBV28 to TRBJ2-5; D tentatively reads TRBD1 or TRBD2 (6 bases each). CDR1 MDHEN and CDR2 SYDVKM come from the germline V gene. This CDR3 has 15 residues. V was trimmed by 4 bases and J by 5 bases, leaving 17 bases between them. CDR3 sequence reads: CASSSHTGGLETQYF. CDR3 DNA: TGTGCCAGCAGTTCCCATACCGGGGGCTTGGAGACCCAGTACTTC.